The T cell receptor beta chain under discussion was sequenced for a study of tumor-infiltrating lymphocytes in primary liver carcinoma. The study's findings and limits: Tumor specimens were characterized by a significantly higher top-250-clone fraction than blood (p = 0.039). Tumor-adjacent and tumor-blood pairs overlapped less than tumor region pairs did.

Comments on this clonotype: Its antigen is unidentified.

In germline, CDR1 is MNHNS, CDR2 SASEGT. V dropped 4 bases and J dropped 8 bases, with 21 bases sitting between them. This CDR3 is 16 amino acids long. TCR beta cDNA was prepared out of roughly 500 ng total RNA by means of a constant-region primer. TCR beta libraries came from three nested multiplex PCR rounds using slightly modified ARM-PCR. Use of TRBV1-TRBV30 forward primers with a C-beta reverse primer characterized the first two PCR rounds, which lasted 10 cycles each. TCRdb reprocessed the multiplex PCR reads via MiXCR and lists one record per CDR3 protein. The sample consists of approximately 47,000 distinct CDR3 sequences, 70% to 75% of them appearing once. Bulk tissue was left unsorted, and RNA and DNA were co-extracted from 20-30 mg of it. Patients had chronic HBV infection and were treatment-naive. Every tumor sample had over 80% viable tumor cells.

The specimen was liver tumor tissue from sampling region 3. As for subset: tumor region T3, left-lateral pole. The sequence was obtained from a man aged 40-50 years with primary liver carcinoma and hepatitis B virus infection. The chain recombines TRBV6-1 with TRBJ2-1; weak D call: TRBD2 (7 bases). Here the CDR3 DNA reads TGTGCCAGCAGTGCCCTCTCCTCTGGGGGGGGCGATGAGCAGTTCTTC. As protein: CASSALSSGGGDEQFF.